This TCR beta chain stems from a study of T cell responses to AZD1222 COVID-19 vaccine. The method was immunoSEQ multiplex PCR; TCRdb's version includes in-frame clones alone and lacks a portion of them. The sample includes about 140,000 clones, around 91% of them seen just once. Study-wide findings and caveats: Regions left unmutated in variants are reportedly the target of nearly half of spike-specific TCRs. Clonal diversity may have been underestimated in mostly white British donors.

Worth noting for this clone: What it binds is unknown.

CDR1 is MDHEN, CDR2 SYDVKM, per germline. This CDR3 region has 16 residues. The V gene lost 7 bases and the J gene lost 6 bases, with 22 bases spanning the gap. The source was peripheral blood, collected 28 days after the second AZD1222 dose. This sequence joins TRBV28 and TRBJ2-1; D possibly uses TRBD1 or TRBD2 (5 bases each). This sequence was found in an adult who received the AZD1222 COVID-19 vaccine. The CDR3 DNA reads as TGTGCCAGCACCGAGGGACGGACAACTAGTGCCAATGAGCAGTTCTTC. This translates into CASTEGRTTSANEQFF.